The clone carrying this T cell receptor beta chain appeared many times. Its matching antigen is unknown. Germline CDR1 reads PRHDT; CDR2 reads FYEKMQ (reference sequence). This CDR3 region has 15 residues. The V and J ends lost 2 bases and 5 bases respectively, with 14 bases between them. One entry per CDR3 protein, called by TCRdb with MiXCR from the 5' RACE reads. The sample holds about 92,000 distinct CDR3 sequences, roughly 15% seen once. The sample comes from a study of early T cells in non-severe SARS-CoV-2 infection. Turning to the study itself: From unsorted whole blood, bulk RNA was sequenced, and the chains remained unpaired. Notes on the study in general: Anti-spike CD8 responses were favored by VDJdb matching, which missed private and CD4 specificities.

Material: whole blood. The TCR originated in an adult who was a healthcare worker with PCR-confirmed SARS-CoV-2 infection or an uninfected control (not recorded which). V and J are TRBV13 and TRBJ2-3; D is possibly TRBD2 (5 bases). In DNA, the CDR3 is TGTGCCAGCAGCTTAACTAGAGGTGAATTAGATACGCAGTATTTT. Translated, it gives CASSLTRGELDTQYF.